Listed below are T cell receptor beta chains from one sample, sequenced in a study of blood T cell repertoires in COVID-19. TCRdb keeps only in-frame clones here, not all; method: immunoSEQ multiplex PCR. The sample comprises about 83,000 clones, approximately 85% of which are singletons, and 8% rests with the top ten. The sequenced sample was peripheral blood. The receptors derive from a man aged 50 or older with active COVID-19. Each CDR3 is given with its conserved first and last residue. Fields, in order: J gene, clone size, V gene, D gene, CDR3 DNA, CDR3 protein. A D gene is named only where the DNA matches it firmly. Clone size is shown for a subset of rows, as once, few, many or a class of expanded clone.

TRBJ2-1	once	TRBV6-2/TRBV6-3	TRBD2	TGTGCCAGCAGTTCGCTTGCTAGCGGGAATTACAATGAGCAGTTCTTC	CASSSLASGNYNEQFF
TRBJ2-1	.	TRBV7-9	TRBD2	TGTGCCAGCAGCTTTTTACTAGCGGGGGACCCCAATGAGCAGTTCTTC	CASSFLLAGDPNEQFF
TRBJ2-3	.	TRBV11-2	.	TGTGCCAGCAGCTTATGGCCCGGGAGTGGCACAGATACGCAGTATTTT	CASSLWPGSGTDTQYF
TRBJ2-5	.	TRBV11-2	TRBD1	TGTGCCAGCAGCCCGCGACAGGGAAGCGAGACCCAGTACTTC	CASSPRQGSETQYF
TRBJ2-3	.	TRBV19	TRBD2	TGTGCCAGTAGTATCGCGGGGGGGCCCGCAGATACGCAGTATTTT	CASSIAGGPADTQYF
TRBJ2-3	.	TRBV5-6	.	TGTGCCAGCAGCTCGAGGCCTTCTAGCACAGATACGCAGTATTTT	CASSSRPSSTDTQYF
TRBJ1-1	.	TRBV2	TRBD1	TGTGCCAGCAGTTTACAGGGGGTGTCCACTGAAGCTTTCTTT	CASSLQGVSTEAFF
TRBJ1-6	.	TRBV2	TRBD1	TGTGCCAGCAGTGAGTTGGCAGGGGGCTCCTATAATTCACCCCTCCACTTT	CASSELAGGSYNSPLHF
TRBJ1-2	.	TRBV27	.	TGTGCCAGCAGTCCCTGGGGGCAGTCCAACTATGGCTACACCTTC	CASSPWGQSNYGYTF
TRBJ2-5	.	TRBV6-2/TRBV6-3	.	TGTGCCAGCAGTTACTCGACTAGGGACCAAGAGACCCAGTACTTC	CASSYSTRDQETQYF
TRBJ1-2	few	TRBV28	.	TGTGCCAGCAGTCAACAGGGAGTTGGCTACACCTTC	CASSQQGVGYTF
TRBJ2-5	.	TRBV10-1	TRBD2	TGCGCCAGCAGTGAGGAAGCGGGGTCCCAAGAGACCCAGTACTTC	CASSEEAGSQETQYF
TRBJ2-2	.	TRBV28	.	TGTGCCAGCAGTTTAAGTGGGGCCACCGGGGAGCTGTTTTTT	CASSLSGATGELFF
TRBJ2-7	.	TRBV6-5	.	TGTGCCAGCAGTTCCCGAGGGTGGTCCAACTCCTACGAGCAGTACTTC	CASSSRGWSNSYEQYF
TRBJ1-1	.	TRBV19	.	TGTGCCAGTAGTACTACAGGGAACACTGAAGCTTTCTTT	CASSTTGNTEAFF
TRBJ2-7	.	TRBV7-3	TRBD1	TGTGCCAGCAGTCAAACGGGACAGGGACACTACGAGCAGTACTTC	CASSQTGQGHYEQYF
TRBJ2-2	.	TRBV6-5	TRBD1	TGTGCCAAGGGACAGGGGCAAAACACCGGGGAGCTGTTTTTT	CAKGQGQNTGELFF
TRBJ2-5	once	TRBV11-2	.	TGTGCCAGCAGCCCACAGGGTAGAGAGACCCAGTACTTC	CASSPQGRETQYF
TRBJ2-7	.	TRBV7-8	TRBD2	TGTGCCAGCAGCTTCCAGACCCTAGCGGGAGGGGGCGAGCAGTACTTC	CASSFQTLAGGGEQYF
TRBJ2-3	.	TRBV6-1	TRBD2	TGTGCCAGCAGTGAAGCGCTAGCGGGGGCAGATACGCAGTATTTT	CASSEALAGADTQYF